Listed below are T cell receptor beta chains from one sample, sequenced in a study of blood T cell repertoires in COVID-19. TCRdb's table, derived via immunoSEQ multiplex PCR, lists solely in-frame clones and lacks some. The data hold a few hundred thousand clones, with about 88% observed a single time. Sequencing was done on a sample of PBMCs or T cells enriched from blood (not recorded which). The receptors were gathered from a woman aged 25-40 years who had recovered from COVID-19. CDR3s include the opening cysteine and the closing phenylalanine or tryptophan. Fields, in order: D gene, V gene, clone size, J gene, CDR3 DNA, CDR3 protein. A D gene is named only where the DNA matches it firmly. Only some rows state a clone size, as once, few, many or a class for expanded clones.

D: NA; V: TRBV29-1; size: once; J: TRBJ1-2; DNA: TGCAGCGTTTTCCCGGGAGCAGATGGGTATGGCTACACCTTC; CDR3: CSVFPGADGYGYTF
D: NA; V: TRBV3-1/TRBV3-2; size: NA; J: TRBJ1-2; DNA: TGTGCCAGCAGCCAAGGCGTGAGAGGCTACACCTTC; CDR3: CASSQGVRGYTF
D: NA; V: TRBV2; size: NA; J: TRBJ2-7; DNA: TGTGCCAGCGGCGACAGGAGAAACTACGAGCAGTACTTC; CDR3: CASGDRRNYEQYF
D: TRBD1; V: TRBV20-1; size: NA; J: TRBJ2-3; DNA: TGCAGTGCTAGTGGACAGGGAGATACAGATACGCAGTATTTT; CDR3: CSASGQGDTDTQYF
D: NA; V: TRBV5-8; size: NA; J: TRBJ2-5; DNA: TGTGCCAGCAGCGCACAGGGCCCCGAGACCCAGTACTTC; CDR3: CASSAQGPETQYF
D: NA; V: TRBV18; size: NA; J: TRBJ2-3; DNA: TGTGCCAGCTCACCGAAGGGAGGCGGGGGCACAGATACGCAGTATTTT; CDR3: CASSPKGGGGTDTQYF
D: NA; V: TRBV4-1; size: NA; J: TRBJ1-4; DNA: TGCGCCAGCAGCCAGGGGGGGACTAATGAAAAACTGTTTTTT; CDR3: CASSQGGTNEKLFF
D: TRBD1; V: TRBV5-4; size: NA; J: TRBJ1-1; DNA: TGTGCCAGCAGCTTGAAGCGTGGCGACAGGGGGCAAGGCACTGAAGCTTTCTTT; CDR3: CASSLKRGDRGQGTEAFF
D: TRBD2; V: TRBV18; size: once; J: TRBJ2-5; DNA: TGTGCCAGCTCACCCCCCGGAGGGGGACTAGCGGGTGATCAAGAGACCCAGTACTTC; CDR3: CASSPPGGGLAGDQETQYF
D: TRBD1; V: TRBV7-9; size: NA; J: TRBJ1-2; DNA: TGTGCCAGCAGCTTAAGGGGGCAGGGTGGCTACACCTTC; CDR3: CASSLRGQGGYTF
D: TRBD1; V: TRBV19; size: NA; J: TRBJ1-1; DNA: TGTGCCAGTAGGGGACAGAGAATGAACACTGAAGCTTTCTTT; CDR3: CASRGQRMNTEAFF
D: NA; V: TRBV6-5; size: NA; J: TRBJ2-7; DNA: TGTGCCAGCAGGGGCCACGTGGACTCCTACGAGCAGTACTTC; CDR3: CASRGHVDSYEQYF
D: NA; V: TRBV19; size: few; J: TRBJ1-5; DNA: TGTGCCAGTAGTATAAGGACAGTCAATCAGCCCCAGCATTTT; CDR3: CASSIRTVNQPQHF
D: TRBD1; V: TRBV28; size: NA; J: TRBJ2-7; DNA: TGTGCCAGCAGTTTCTCCGGACAGGTTAATAGTTACGAGCAGTACTTC; CDR3: CASSFSGQVNSYEQYF
D: NA; V: TRBV27; size: NA; J: TRBJ1-3; DNA: TGTGCCAGCAGTACAACAGGGTCTGGAAACACCATATATTTT; CDR3: CASSTTGSGNTIYF
D: TRBD1; V: TRBV12-3/TRBV12-4; size: NA; J: TRBJ1-2; DNA: TGTGCCAGCAGCTCCCTCGGACAGGGCCTATTAACCTTC; CDR3: CASSSLGQGLLTF
D: NA; V: TRBV11-3; size: NA; J: TRBJ1-6; DNA: TGTGCCAGCAGCCTAAGGAGGAATTCACCCCTCCACTTT; CDR3: CASSLRRNSPLHF
D: NA; V: TRBV9; size: NA; J: TRBJ1-3; DNA: TGTGCCAGCAGCGCCCAGGACAGCTCTGGAAACACCATATATTTT; CDR3: CASSAQDSSGNTIYF
D: TRBD1; V: TRBV27; size: NA; J: TRBJ1-5; DNA: TGTGCCAGCAGTTTAAGGGACAGGGATAATCAGCCCCAGCATTTT; CDR3: CASSLRDRDNQPQHF
D: NA; V: TRBV7-8; size: NA; J: TRBJ2-3; DNA: TGTGCCAGCAGCTTACAGGGTGCCGGGACTCGGGAGCCAGATACGCAGTATTTT; CDR3: CASSLQGAGTREPDTQYF
D: NA; V: TRBV30; size: NA; J: TRBJ1-6; DNA: TGTGCCTGGAGGAACCTACCCCATCGGGCAGGGTACGATTCACCCCTCCACTTT; CDR3: CAWRNLPHRAGYDSPLHF
D: NA; V: TRBV7-2; size: NA; J: TRBJ1-6; DNA: TGTGCCAGCAGCTTAGGGGGGGGCGCGTGGAATTCACCCCTCCACTTT; CDR3: CASSLGGGAWNSPLHF
D: NA; V: TRBV27; size: NA; J: TRBJ2-7; DNA: TGTGCCAGCAGCTCGCCGAGCGAGCAGTACTTC; CDR3: CASSSPSEQYF
D: TRBD2; V: TRBV7-6; size: NA; J: TRBJ2-1; DNA: TGTGCCAGCAGCTCGGCGGCACTAGCGTTATACAATGAGCAGTTCTTC; CDR3: CASSSAALALYNEQFF
D: TRBD1; V: TRBV28; size: NA; J: TRBJ1-1; DNA: TGTGCCAGCAGGGGTCACGGGACAGGGGTCACTGAAGCTTTCTTT; CDR3: CASRGHGTGVTEAFF
D: NA; V: TRBV11-2; size: NA; J: TRBJ2-5; DNA: TGTGCCAGCAGACCTTTAGTGTGGGGGGAAGAGACCCAGTACTTC; CDR3: CASRPLVWGEETQYF
D: NA; V: TRBV4-2; size: NA; J: TRBJ1-1; DNA: TGTGCCAGCAGCCAAGATTGGGGCGCCTTGACTGAAGCTTTCTTT; CDR3: CASSQDWGALTEAFF
D: NA; V: TRBV5-6; size: NA; J: TRBJ2-1; DNA: TGTGCCAGCAGCTTGAGGAGGCAGATAGCCTACAATGAGCAGTTCTTC; CDR3: CASSLRRQIAYNEQFF
D: TRBD2; V: TRBV5-6; size: NA; J: TRBJ2-7; DNA: TGTGCCAGCAGCTCAAGCGGGGGGTCCTACGAGCAGTACTTC; CDR3: CASSSSGGSYEQYF
D: NA; V: TRBV30; size: NA; J: TRBJ1-5; DNA: TGTGCCTGGAGTGGGCAGGAAGCCCAGCCCCAGCATTTT; CDR3: CAWSGQEAQPQHF
D: NA; V: TRBV4-2; size: NA; J: TRBJ1-3; DNA: TGTGCCAGCAGCCCCGCCGGCAGGCCCTCTGGAAACACCATATATTTT; CDR3: CASSPAGRPSGNTIYF
D: NA; V: TRBV29-1; size: NA; J: TRBJ1-1; DNA: TGCAGCGTTGACCTACAGGCTACGAACACTGAAGCTTTCTTT; CDR3: CSVDLQATNTEAFF
D: TRBD1; V: TRBV11-2; size: few; J: TRBJ2-7; DNA: TGTGCCAGCAGCTTACGACCCCCGGGGACAGGGATACCCTACGAGCAGTACTTC; CDR3: CASSLRPPGTGIPYEQYF
D: NA; V: TRBV7-9; size: once; J: TRBJ1-1; DNA: TGTGCCAGCAGCTTAGTCAAGGACATGATGAACACTGAAGCTTTCTTT; CDR3: CASSLVKDMMNTEAFF
D: TRBD1; V: TRBV4-1; size: NA; J: TRBJ1-4; DNA: TGCGCCAGCAGCCAAGCCCTAGAGGGACAGGGTTATGAAAAACTGTTTTTT; CDR3: CASSQALEGQGYEKLFF
D: NA; V: TRBV5-6; size: NA; J: TRBJ1-5; DNA: TGTGCCAGCAGCTTGGGGGCAGCCTTTAGCAATCAGCCCCAGCATTTT; CDR3: CASSLGAAFSNQPQHF